Sequencing of this TCR beta chain was carried out in a study of human T cells and chemical hapten exposure. Study details: Patch tests put 0.01% DPC on the upper back, and the results were checked at 6 days.

This clonotype has ten or more counts. Stated time point: patch test 2, 6 weeks after DPC sensitization. The treatment was: therapeutic diphenylcyclopropenone sensitization with weekly scalp DPC. Individual cDNA molecules had unique molecular identifiers attached to them by the library. Via MiXCR, TCRdb re-called the RACE reads, giving one row per CDR3 protein. Of 330,000 or so distinct CDR3 sequences listed, 6% to 7% are singletons. This clonotype originated in a young woman with alopecia areata. Some clones in this sample may be carry-over from other donors' samples. The starting material was whole blood, obtained in connection with sensitization to the hapten diphenylcyclopropenone (DPC).

As DNA, the CDR3 is TGTGCCAGCAAATGGTTTCGCAGGGGAGATGAAAAACTGTTTTTT. Amino acid sequence: CASKWFRRGDEKLFF. This chain links TRBV2 with TRBJ1-4; a weak D match, TRBD1 (6 bases). The CDR3 totals 15 residues. Trimming took off 7 bases at V and 6 bases at J, with 18 bases between the two ends. Germline V gene lookup returns CDR1 SNHLY and CDR2 FYNNEI.